This T cell receptor beta chain is from a study of T cells in narcolepsy. The method was immunoSEQ multiplex PCR; TCRdb's version includes in-frame clones alone and lacks a portion of them. The sample includes over 30,000 clones, approximately 85% of them seen just once. CDR1 MDHEN and CDR2 SYDVKM come from the germline V gene. The CDR3 length is 14 residues. With 7 bases removed from V and 4 bases from J, the gap between germline ends came to 17 bases. The rearrangement joins TRBV28 to TRBJ2-7, with D uncertain. The sequencing input was CD45RA- memory CD4+ T cells from PBMCs. This sequence was found in a human donor with narcolepsy. The CDR3, as DNA: TGTGCCAGCAAAGATACCTCCCCCCCGTACGAGCAGTACTTC. This translates into CASKDTSPPYEQYF.